This is a list of T cell receptor beta chains from one sample in a study of early T cells in non-severe SARS-CoV-2 infection. TCRdb analysed the 5' RACE reads with MiXCR anew, one entry per CDR3 protein. In the table there are about 22,000 distinct CDR3 sequences, around 3.5% of which are singletons. Sequencing was performed on whole blood. Source of these receptors: an adult who was a healthcare worker with PCR-confirmed SARS-CoV-2 infection or an uninfected control (not recorded which). The CDR3 runs from the conserved cysteine through the conserved F or W. The D gene is left open where the match is weak. Clone size appears in some rows only: once, few, many, or a class for an expanded clone.

CDR3aa	CDR3nt	v_gene	j_gene	d_gene	abundance
CASRLVSRDGNQPQHF	TGTGCAAGTCGCTTAGTCTCGAGGGATGGCAATCAGCCCCAGCATTTT	TRBV12-2	TRBJ1-5	.	few
CASTEGDTQYF	TGTGCCAGCACCGAGGGGGATACGCAGTATTTT	TRBV2	TRBJ2-3	.	.
CASSLAGLTRETQYF	TGTGCCAGCAGCTTAGCGGGACTCACCCGAGAGACCCAGTACTTC	TRBV7-2	TRBJ2-5	.	many
CSAPNRGANTEAFF	TGCAGTGCCCCCAACAGGGGGGCGAACACTGAAGCTTTCTTT	TRBV20-1	TRBJ1-1	TRBD1	many
CAWSKQLAGSTHEQFF	TGTGCCTGGAGCAAACAACTAGCGGGAAGTACCCATGAGCAGTTCTTC	TRBV30	TRBJ2-1	TRBD2	medium-sized
CASSQGPTASGANVLTF	TGTGCCAGCAGCCAAGGGCCTACAGCCTCTGGGGCCAACGTCCTGACTTTC	TRBV4-2	TRBJ2-6	.	.
CAISAQGQMNTEAFF	TGTGCCATCAGTGCGCAAGGACAAATGAACACTGAAGCTTTCTTT	TRBV10-3	TRBJ1-1	.	many
CASSLQGLVYEQYF	TGTGCCAGCAGTTTACAGGGGCTTGTGTACGAGCAGTACTTC	TRBV27	TRBJ2-7	.	few
CASILAGDRWNEQFF	TGTGCCAGCATACTAGCGGGAGATCGTTGGAATGAGCAGTTCTTC	TRBV6-2/TRBV6-3	TRBJ2-1	TRBD2	many
CASIPDPPNEQFF	TGTGCCAGTATTCCTGATCCCCCCAATGAGCAGTTCTTC	TRBV19	TRBJ2-1	.	few
CASSLLKGRQRGSEQFF	TGTGCCAGTAGTCTGTTAAAAGGGAGACAAAGAGGCAGTGAGCAGTTCTTC	TRBV19	TRBJ2-1	.	many
CASTPPWNNEQFF	TGTGCCAGCACCCCCCCCTGGAACAATGAGCAGTTCTTC	TRBV6-2/TRBV6-3	TRBJ2-1	.	many
CSVGNHDISYNEQFF	TGCAGCGTTGGAAACCACGATATATCCTACAATGAGCAGTTCTTC	TRBV29-1	TRBJ2-1	.	many
CASKRRRETQYF	TGTGCCAGCAAAAGACGTCGAGAGACCCAGTACTTC	TRBV12-3/TRBV12-4	TRBJ2-5	.	.
CASSTRPGGERELFF	TGTGCCAGCAGCACCAGACCAGGGGGCGAGCGGGAGCTGTTTTTT	TRBV12-3/TRBV12-4	TRBJ2-2	TRBD1	many
CASSQGRRGTGSYNEQFF	TGTGCCAGCAGCCAAGGGAGGAGGGGGACAGGATCCTACAATGAGCAGTTCTTC	TRBV3-1	TRBJ2-1	TRBD1	.
CSVYGINIEAFF	TGCAGCGTCTACGGGATAAATATTGAAGCTTTCTTT	TRBV29-1	TRBJ1-1	.	many
CATSPRGRDIGYF	TGTGCCACCAGCCCCAGGGGGCGGGATATCGGGTATTTT	TRBV15	TRBJ2-3	TRBD1	few
CASSAAGNADTQYF	TGTGCCAGCAGTGCGGCCGGTAACGCAGATACGCAGTATTTT	TRBV2	TRBJ2-3	.	many
CASSLNLYGYTF	TGTGCCAGCAGTCTCAACCTCTATGGCTACACCTTC	TRBV28	TRBJ1-2	.	few
CASSARQVMETQYF	TGTGCCAGCAGTGCCCGCCAGGTTATGGAGACCCAGTACTTC	TRBV2	TRBJ2-5	.	.
CASSRTGRESPLHF	TGTGCCAGCAGCCGGACAGGGCGGGAGTCACCCCTCCACTTT	TRBV6-4	TRBJ1-6	TRBD1	many
CASSFEATAYEQYF	TGTGCCAGCAGTTTTGAGGCGACCGCCTACGAGCAGTACTTC	TRBV12-3/TRBV12-4	TRBJ2-7	.	many
CASFTAGRYYEQYF	TGTGCCAGCTTTACTGCGGGGCGATACTACGAGCAGTACTTC	TRBV28	TRBJ2-7	.	many
CSASWGTEAFF	TGCAGTGCTTCATGGGGTACTGAAGCTTTCTTT	TRBV20-1	TRBJ1-1	.	many
CSARVLRGPDSPLHF	TGCAGTGCTAGAGTTTTGCGGGGACCAGATTCACCCCTCCACTTT	TRBV20-1	TRBJ1-6	.	many
CATSDRTSGRNTDTQYF	TGTGCCACCAGTGACCGGACTAGCGGGAGGAACACAGATACGCAGTATTTT	TRBV24-1	TRBJ2-3	TRBD2	many
CASRPTSGGLYEQYF	TGTGCCAGCAGACCCACTAGCGGGGGACTATACGAGCAGTACTTC	TRBV7-2	TRBJ2-7	TRBD2	medium-sized
CASSYKLSPLHF	TGTGCCAGCAGTTATAAATTGTCACCCCTCCACTTT	TRBV28	TRBJ1-6	.	many
CSARDRLAPYNEQFF	TGCAGTGCTAGAGATAGGCTAGCGCCCTACAATGAGCAGTTCTTC	TRBV20-1	TRBJ2-1	.	many
CSGSGLPGELFF	TGCAGCGGCTCAGGGTTACCCGGGGAGCTGTTTTTT	TRBV29-1	TRBJ2-2	.	many
CATSRDPLADQPQHF	TGTGCCACCAGCAGAGATCCTTTAGCCGATCAGCCCCAGCATTTT	TRBV15	TRBJ1-5	.	many